This T cell receptor beta chain comes out of a study of shared clonotypes between healthy human individuals. Several immunoSEQ 96-well plates shared each subset's DNA, each plate a replicate. Profiling relied on immunoSEQ multiplex PCR, and the TCRdb table lists in-frame clones only, not all of them. This table holds hundreds of thousands of clones, nearly 98% found once. CD45RO negativity and positive selection for CCR7 defined naive CD8 cells, a population that excluded terminally differentiated effector memory CD45RA+ cells. CDR3 size: 14 residues. Trimming stripped 3 bases from V and 0 bases from J, with 9 bases between. Germline V gene sequence: CDR1 SNHLY, CDR2 FYNNEI. For this clone: Its antigen is not known.

General study points: Only blood underwent sampling, and tissue repertoires likely differ.

This chain joins TRBV2 and TRBJ2-7; no reliable D call. The clonotype originates from a man younger than 45 in good health. The sample was naive CD8+ T cells sorted from blood. CDR3 residues: CASSDRLDSYEQYF. The CDR3 DNA is TGTGCCAGCAGTGACAGACTGGACTCCTACGAGCAGTACTTC. Together with reference TRBV2 and TRBJ2-7, the CDR3 gives the full variable domain: EPEVTQTPSHQVTQMGQEVILRCVPISNHLYFYWYRQILGQKVEFLVSFYNNEISEKSEIFDDQFSVERPDGSNFTLKIRSTKLEDSAMYFCASSDRLDSYEQYFGPGTRLTVT.